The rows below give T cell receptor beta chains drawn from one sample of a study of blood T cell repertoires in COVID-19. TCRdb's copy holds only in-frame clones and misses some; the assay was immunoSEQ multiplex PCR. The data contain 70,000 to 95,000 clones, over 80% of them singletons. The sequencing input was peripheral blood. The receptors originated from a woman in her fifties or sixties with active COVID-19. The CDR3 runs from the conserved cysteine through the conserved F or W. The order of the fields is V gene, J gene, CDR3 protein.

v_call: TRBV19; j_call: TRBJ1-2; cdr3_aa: CASSIPGTRGYTF
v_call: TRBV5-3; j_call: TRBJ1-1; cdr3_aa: CQSITEAFF
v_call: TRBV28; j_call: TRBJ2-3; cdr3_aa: CASSLAGATDTQYF
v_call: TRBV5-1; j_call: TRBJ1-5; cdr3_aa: CASSLRGGNSNQPQHF
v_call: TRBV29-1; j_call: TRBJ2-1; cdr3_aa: CSVGLAGVESYNEQFF
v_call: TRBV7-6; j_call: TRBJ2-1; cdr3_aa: CASSLGGGPYNEQFF
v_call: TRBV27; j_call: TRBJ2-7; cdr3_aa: CASSSSGTGEREQYF
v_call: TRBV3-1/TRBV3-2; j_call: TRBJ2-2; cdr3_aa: CASSQQVTGELFF
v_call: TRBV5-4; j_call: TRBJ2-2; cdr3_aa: CASSRDSQNTGELFF
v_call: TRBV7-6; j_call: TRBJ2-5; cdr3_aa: CASSGFRGKRETQYF
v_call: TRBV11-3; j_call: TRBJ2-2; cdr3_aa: CASSDRQGSTGELFF
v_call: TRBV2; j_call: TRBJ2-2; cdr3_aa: CASSGQGRNTGELFF
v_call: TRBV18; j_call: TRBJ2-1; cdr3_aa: CASSPTSGDYNEQFF
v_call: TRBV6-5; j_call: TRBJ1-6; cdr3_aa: CASAGDRNSPLHF
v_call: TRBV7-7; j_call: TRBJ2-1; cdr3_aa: CASSPGRSPRVEQFF
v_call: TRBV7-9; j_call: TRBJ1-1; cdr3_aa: CASSPQPNTEAFF
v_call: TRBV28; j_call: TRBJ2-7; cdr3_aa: CASSFDSLGEQYF
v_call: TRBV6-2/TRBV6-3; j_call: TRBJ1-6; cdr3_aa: CASSNLGQANSPLHF
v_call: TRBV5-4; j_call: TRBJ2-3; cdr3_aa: CASSSLRGEKGPDTQYF
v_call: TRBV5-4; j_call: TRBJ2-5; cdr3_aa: CASSLVGTGKETQYF
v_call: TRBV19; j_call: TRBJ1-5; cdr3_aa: CASSTPDRNNQPQHF
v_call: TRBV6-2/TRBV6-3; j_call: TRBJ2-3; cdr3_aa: CASSGQGSTDTQYF
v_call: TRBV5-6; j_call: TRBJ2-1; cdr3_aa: CASSPSIGTGILNEQFF
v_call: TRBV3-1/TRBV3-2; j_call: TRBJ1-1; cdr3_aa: CASSQATGRLPAFF
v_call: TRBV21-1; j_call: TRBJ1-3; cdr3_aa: CASSTKIPGLSGNTIYF
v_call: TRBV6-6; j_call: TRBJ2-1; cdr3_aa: CASSYGSGTTTNEQFF
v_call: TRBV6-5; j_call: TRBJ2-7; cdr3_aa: CASSYTRLARGPEQYF
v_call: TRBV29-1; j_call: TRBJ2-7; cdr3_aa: CSVVGTSYEQYF
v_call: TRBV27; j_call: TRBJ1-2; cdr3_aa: CASSPRRQGALGYTF
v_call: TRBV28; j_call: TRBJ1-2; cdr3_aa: CASSSPTAGYTF
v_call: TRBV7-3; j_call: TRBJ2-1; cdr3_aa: CASSLRGGSSLVGPLGNEQFF
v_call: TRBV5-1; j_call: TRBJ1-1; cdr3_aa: CASSAGTRTEAFF
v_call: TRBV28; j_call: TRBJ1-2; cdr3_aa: CASSLAAGYTF
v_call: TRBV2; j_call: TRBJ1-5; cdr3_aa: CASGQDNQPQHF
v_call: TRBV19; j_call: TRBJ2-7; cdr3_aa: CASSITGQGPYEQYF
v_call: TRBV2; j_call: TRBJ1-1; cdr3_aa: CASSASDREAFF
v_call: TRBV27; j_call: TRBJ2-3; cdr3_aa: CASRLQGHPTDTQYF
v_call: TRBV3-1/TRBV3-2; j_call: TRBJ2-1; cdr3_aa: CASSQWGWRGVDNEQFF
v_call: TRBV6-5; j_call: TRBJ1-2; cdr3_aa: CASRGSYGYTF
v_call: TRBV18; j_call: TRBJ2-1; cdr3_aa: CASSPPAAGARGEQFF
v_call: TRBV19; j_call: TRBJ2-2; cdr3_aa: CASSLNRGGGELFF
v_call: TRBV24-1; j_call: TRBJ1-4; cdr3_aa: CATSGGNEKLFF
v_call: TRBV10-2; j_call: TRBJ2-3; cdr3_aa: CASSTGGGDTQYF
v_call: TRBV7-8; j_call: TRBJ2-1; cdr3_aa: CASSLRDRGQSYNEQFF
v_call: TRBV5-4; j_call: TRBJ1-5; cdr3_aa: CASSSQGADQPQHF
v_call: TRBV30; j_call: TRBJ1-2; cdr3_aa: CAWSVKPIDGGYTF
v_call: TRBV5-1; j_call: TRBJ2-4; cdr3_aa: CASSPGGTINIQYF
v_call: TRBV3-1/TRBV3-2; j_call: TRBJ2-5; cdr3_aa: CASSRGDQETQYF
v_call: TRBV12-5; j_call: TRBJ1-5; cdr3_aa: CASGSGQGANQPQHF
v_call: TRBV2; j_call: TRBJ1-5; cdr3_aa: CASSERQGGQPQHF
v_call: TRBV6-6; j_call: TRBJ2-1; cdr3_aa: CASRGERAYNEQFF